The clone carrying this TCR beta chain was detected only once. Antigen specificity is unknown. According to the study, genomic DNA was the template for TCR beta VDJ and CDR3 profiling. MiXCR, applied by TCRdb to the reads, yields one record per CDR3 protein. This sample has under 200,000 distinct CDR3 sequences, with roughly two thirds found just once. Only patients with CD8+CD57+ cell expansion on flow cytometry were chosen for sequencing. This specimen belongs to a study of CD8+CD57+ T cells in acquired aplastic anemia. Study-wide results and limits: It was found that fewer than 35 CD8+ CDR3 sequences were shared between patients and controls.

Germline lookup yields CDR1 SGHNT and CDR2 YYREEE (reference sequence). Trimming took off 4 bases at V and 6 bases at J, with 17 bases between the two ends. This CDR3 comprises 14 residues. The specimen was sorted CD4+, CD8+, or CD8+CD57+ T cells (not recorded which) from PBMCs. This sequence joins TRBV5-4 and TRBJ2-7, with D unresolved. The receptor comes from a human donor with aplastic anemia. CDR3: CASSDSFSRTEQYF. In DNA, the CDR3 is TGTGCCAGCAGCGACTCCTTTAGTCGAACCGAGCAGTACTTC. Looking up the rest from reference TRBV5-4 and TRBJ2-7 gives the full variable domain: ETGVTQSPTHLIKTRGQQVTLRCSSQSGHNTVSWYQQALGQGPQFIFQYYREEENGRGNFPPRFSGLQFPNYSSELNVNALELDDSALYLCASSDSFSRTEQYFGPGTRLTVT.